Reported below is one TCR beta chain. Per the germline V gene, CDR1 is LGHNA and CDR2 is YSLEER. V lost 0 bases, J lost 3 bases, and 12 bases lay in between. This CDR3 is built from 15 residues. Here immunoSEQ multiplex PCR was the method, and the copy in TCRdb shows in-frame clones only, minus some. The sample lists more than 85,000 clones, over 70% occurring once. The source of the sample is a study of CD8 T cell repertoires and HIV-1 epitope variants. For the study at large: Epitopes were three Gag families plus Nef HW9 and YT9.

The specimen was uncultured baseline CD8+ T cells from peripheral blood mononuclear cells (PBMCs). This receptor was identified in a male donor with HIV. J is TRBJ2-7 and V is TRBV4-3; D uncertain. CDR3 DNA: TGCGCCAGCAGCCAAGATCTGGTCAGTTACTACGAGCAGTACTTC. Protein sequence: CASSQDLVSYYEQYF.